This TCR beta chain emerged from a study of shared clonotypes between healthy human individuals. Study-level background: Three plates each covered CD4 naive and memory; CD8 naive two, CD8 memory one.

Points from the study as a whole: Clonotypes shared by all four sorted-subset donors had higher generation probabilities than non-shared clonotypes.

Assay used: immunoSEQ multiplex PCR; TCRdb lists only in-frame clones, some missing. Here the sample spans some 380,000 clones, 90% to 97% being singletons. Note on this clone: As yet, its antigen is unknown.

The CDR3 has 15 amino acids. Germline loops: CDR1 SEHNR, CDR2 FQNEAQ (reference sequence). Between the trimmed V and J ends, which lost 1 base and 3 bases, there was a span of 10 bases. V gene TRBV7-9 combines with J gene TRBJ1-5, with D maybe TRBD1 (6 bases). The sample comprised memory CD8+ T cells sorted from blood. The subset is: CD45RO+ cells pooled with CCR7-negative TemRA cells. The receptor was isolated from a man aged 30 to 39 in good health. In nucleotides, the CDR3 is TGTGCCAGCAGCTTAGGGACAGCCCTCAATCAGCCCCAGCATTTT. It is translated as CASSLGTALNQPQHF.